What follows describes a single TCR beta chain. Per the germline V gene, CDR1 is GTSNPN and CDR2 is SVGIG (reference sequence). This CDR3 region has 13 residues. Between the trimmed V and J ends, which lost 2 bases and 0 bases, there was a span of 5 bases. The repertoire was sequenced with immunoSEQ multiplex PCR; TCRdb's copy has only in-frame clones and lacks some. The sample lists around 66,000 clones; 90% were seen once. The sample is drawn from a study of T cell changes during pregnancy in multiple sclerosis. The chain carries TRBV30 and TRBJ1-3; no clear D gene. The input for sequencing was peripheral blood, taken in the first trimester of pregnancy. This clonotype was sampled from a female donor in good health, enrolled as a control in a pregnancy study. CDR3 in amino acids: CAWSPNSGNTIYF. The CDR3 DNA reads as TGTGCCTGGAGTCCCAACTCTGGAAACACCATATATTTT.